This entry features one TCR beta chain sequence. Per the original methods: Researchers report that nucleated cell counts were estimated from reference gene primer amplification. Using immunoSEQ multiplex PCR, the repertoire was profiled, and TCRdb retains in-frame clones only, with some absent. Clonal size and the V and J genes are those of that table, whereas D and trimming came from the DNA. The sample lists some 290,000 clones, 75% to 90% occurring once. Germline V gives CDR1 SGHTA, CDR2 FQGNSA. Trimming left V 3 bases short and J 2 bases short, with 19 bases between. The CDR3 spans 17 residues. This record belongs to a study of blood T cell repertoires in COVID-19. In the study overall: From T cells, B-cell-depleted T cells, or PBMCs came the material, which was cDNA or gDNA.

This sequence originates from a woman in her forties or fifties who had recovered from COVID-19. Sequenced: peripheral blood. V usage is TRBV7-2 and J usage is TRBJ2-5; D perhaps matches TRBD2 (5 bases). DNA for the CDR3: TGTGCCAGCAGCTTCCGCGGGCGGACCCCTAAACAAGAGACCCAGTACTTC. It translates to CASSFRGRTPKQETQYF.